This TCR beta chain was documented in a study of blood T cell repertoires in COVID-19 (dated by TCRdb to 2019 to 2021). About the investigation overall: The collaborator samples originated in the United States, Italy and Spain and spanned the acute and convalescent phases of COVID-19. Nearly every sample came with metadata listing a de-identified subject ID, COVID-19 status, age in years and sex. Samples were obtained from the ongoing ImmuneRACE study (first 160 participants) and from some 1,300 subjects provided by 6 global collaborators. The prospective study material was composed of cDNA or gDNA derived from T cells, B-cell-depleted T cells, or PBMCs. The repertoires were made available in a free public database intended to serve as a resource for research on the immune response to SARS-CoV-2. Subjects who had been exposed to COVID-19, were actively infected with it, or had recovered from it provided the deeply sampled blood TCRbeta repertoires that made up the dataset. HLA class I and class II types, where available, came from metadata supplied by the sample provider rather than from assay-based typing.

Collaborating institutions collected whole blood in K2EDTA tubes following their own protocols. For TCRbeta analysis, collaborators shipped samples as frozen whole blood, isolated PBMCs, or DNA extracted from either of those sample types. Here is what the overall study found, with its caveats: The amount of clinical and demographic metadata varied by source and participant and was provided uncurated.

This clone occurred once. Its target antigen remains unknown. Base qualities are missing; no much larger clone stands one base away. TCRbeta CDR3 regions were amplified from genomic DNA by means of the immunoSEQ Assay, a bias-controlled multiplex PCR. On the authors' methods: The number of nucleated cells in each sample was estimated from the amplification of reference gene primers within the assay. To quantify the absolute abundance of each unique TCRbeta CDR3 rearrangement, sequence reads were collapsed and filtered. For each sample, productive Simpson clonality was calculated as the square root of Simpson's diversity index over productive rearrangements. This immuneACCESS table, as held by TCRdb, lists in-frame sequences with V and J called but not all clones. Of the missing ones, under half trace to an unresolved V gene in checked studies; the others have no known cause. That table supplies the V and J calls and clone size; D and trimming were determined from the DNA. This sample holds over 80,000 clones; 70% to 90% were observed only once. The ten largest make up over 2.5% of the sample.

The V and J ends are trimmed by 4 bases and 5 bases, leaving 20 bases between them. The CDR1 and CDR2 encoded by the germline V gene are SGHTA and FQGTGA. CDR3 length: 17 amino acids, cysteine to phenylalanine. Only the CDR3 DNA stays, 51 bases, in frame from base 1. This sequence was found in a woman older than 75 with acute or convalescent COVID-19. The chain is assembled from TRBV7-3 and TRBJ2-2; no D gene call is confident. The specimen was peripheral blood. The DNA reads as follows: TGTGCCAGCAGCTCTCATACGAGGTCCTCGATGACCGGGGAGCTGTTTTTT. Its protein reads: CASSSHTRSSMTGELFF.